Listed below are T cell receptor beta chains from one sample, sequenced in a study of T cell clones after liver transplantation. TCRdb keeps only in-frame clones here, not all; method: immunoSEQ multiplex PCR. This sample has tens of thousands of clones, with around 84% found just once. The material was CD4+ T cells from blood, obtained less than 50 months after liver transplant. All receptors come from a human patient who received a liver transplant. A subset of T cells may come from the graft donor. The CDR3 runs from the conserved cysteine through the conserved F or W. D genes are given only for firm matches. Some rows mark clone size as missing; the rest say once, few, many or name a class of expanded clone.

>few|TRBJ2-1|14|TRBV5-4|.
TGTGCCTCTTCGGCCCGGGACCACTACAATGAGCAGTTCTTC
CASSARDHYNEQFF
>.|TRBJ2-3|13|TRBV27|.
TGTGCCAGCAGTCCCGCCCATTTAGATACGCAGTATTTT
CASSPAHLDTQYF
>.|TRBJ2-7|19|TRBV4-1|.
TGCGCCAGCAGCCGCTCGACGTCGCCGACAGGCCTGAGCTCCTACGAGCAGTACTTC
CASSRSTSPTGLSSYEQYF
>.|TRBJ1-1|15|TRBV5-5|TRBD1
TGTGCCAGCAGTCCCGTACAGGGGGCAATCACTGAAGCTTTCTTT
CASSPVQGAITEAFF
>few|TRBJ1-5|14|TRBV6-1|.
TGTGCCAGCAGTGAAGGGATAGGCAATCAGCCCCAGCATTTT
CASSEGIGNQPQHF
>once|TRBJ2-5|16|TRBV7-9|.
TGTGCCAGCAGTTTCCAGCAGGGGAGGCAACAAGAGACCCAGTACTTC
CASSFQQGRQQETQYF
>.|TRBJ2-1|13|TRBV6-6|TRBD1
TGTGCCAGCACTTTCCAGACAGGGACTGAGCAGTTCTTC
CASTFQTGTEQFF
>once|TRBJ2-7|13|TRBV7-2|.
TGTGCCAGCAGCCTCCACAACACCTACGAGCAGTACTTC
CASSLHNTYEQYF
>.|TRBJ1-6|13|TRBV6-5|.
TGTGCCAGCTTTTCCCGCGTAAATTCACCCCTCCACTTT
CASFSRVNSPLHF
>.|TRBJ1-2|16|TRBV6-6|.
TGTGCCAGCAGCCGAGACACCCTCGGGAGGAACTATGGCTACACCTTC
CASSRDTLGRNYGYTF
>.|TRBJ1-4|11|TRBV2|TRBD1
TGTGCCGGACAGGGGGGTGAAAAACTGTTTTTT
CAGQGGEKLFF
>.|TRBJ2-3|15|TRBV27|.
TGTGCCAGCAGTTTACGGGGGGCTAGCACAGATACGCAGTATTTT
CASSLRGASTDTQYF
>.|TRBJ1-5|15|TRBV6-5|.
TGTGCCAGCAGCGCAGGGTTGGGTGACAGTCAGCCCCAGCATTTT
CASSAGLGDSQPQHF
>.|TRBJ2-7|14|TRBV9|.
TGTGCCAGCAGCGTAGAAGCAGTTTCCTACGAGCAGTACTTC
CASSVEAVSYEQYF
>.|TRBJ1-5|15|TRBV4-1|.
TGCGCCAGCAGCCAAGATAGGACAACTCATCAGCCCCAGCATTTT
CASSQDRTTHQPQHF
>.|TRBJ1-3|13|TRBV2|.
TGTGCCAACCGAAGAGACTCTGGAAACACCATATATTTT
CANRRDSGNTIYF
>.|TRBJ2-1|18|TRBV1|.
TGCACCAGCAGCCAAAGTAGTGCGGGGACAGGGACTCACAATGAGCAGTTCTTC
CTSSQSSAGTGTHNEQFF
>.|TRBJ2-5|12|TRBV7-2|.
TGTGCCAGCAGCCTAACCTCCGAGACCCAGTACTTC
CASSLTSETQYF
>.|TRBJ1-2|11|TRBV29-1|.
TGCAGCGTTGGTCAGCTAGGAGGCTACACCTTC
CSVGQLGGYTF
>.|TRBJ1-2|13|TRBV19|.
TGTGCCAGTAGTATCGGCCTCAACTATGGCTACACCTTC
CASSIGLNYGYTF
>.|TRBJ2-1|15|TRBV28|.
TGTGCCAGCAGTTTATTCTCCCTCTCGAACAATGAGCAGTTCTTC
CASSLFSLSNNEQFF
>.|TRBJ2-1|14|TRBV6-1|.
TGTGCCAGCAGGCGGGACACCTCCTACAATGAGCAGTTCTTC
CASRRDTSYNEQFF
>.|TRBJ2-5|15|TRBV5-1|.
TGCGCCAGTGTGAGGACGGATCCACACCAAGAGACCCAGTACTTC
CASVRTDPHQETQYF
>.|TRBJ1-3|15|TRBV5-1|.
TGCGCCAGCAGCAGTCAGGCTGGCTCTGGAAACACCATATATTTT
CASSSQAGSGNTIYF
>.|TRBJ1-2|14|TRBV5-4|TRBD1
TGTGCCAGCAGGTTCCGGGACAGGGGGGATGGCTACACCTTC
CASRFRDRGDGYTF
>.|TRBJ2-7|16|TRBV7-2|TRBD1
TGTGCCAGCAGCCAGATAGGACAGGAGAACTCCTACGAGCAGTACTTC
CASSQIGQENSYEQYF
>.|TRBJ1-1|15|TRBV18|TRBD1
TGTGCCAGCTCACCCACGACAGGGGAGAACACTGAAGCTTTCTTT
CASSPTTGENTEAFF
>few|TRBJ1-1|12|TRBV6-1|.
TGTGCCAGCAGTCTTCGTTGGACTGAAGCTTTCTTT
CASSLRWTEAFF
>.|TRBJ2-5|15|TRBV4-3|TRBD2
TGCGCCAGCAGTGGGACTAGCGGGGGGTTCGAGACCCAGTACTTC
CASSGTSGGFETQYF
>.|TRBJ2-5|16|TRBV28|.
TGTGCCAGCAGTTTCAGTCTCTCTGGGCCCATAGAGACCCAGTACTTC
CASSFSLSGPIETQYF
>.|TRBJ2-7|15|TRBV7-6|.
TGTGCCAGCAGCTTCGTGGGGGGGCAGGGGAACGAGCAGTACTTC
CASSFVGGQGNEQYF
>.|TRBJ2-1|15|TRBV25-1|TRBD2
TGTGCCAGCAGTGAAGGGGGGGGCTCCTACAATGAGCAGTTCTTC
CASSEGGGSYNEQFF
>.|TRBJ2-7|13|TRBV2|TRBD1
TGTGCCAGCGCAGGACAGGGGTTGTACGAGCAGTACTTC
CASAGQGLYEQYF
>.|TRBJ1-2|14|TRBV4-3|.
TGCGCCAGCAGCCAAGCGACAGCTAACTATGGCTACACCTTC
CASSQATANYGYTF
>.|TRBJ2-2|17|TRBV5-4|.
TGTGCCAGCAGCTTGGGGGGAGGATTCGGAAACACCGGGGAGCTGTTTTTT
CASSLGGGFGNTGELFF
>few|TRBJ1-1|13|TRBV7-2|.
TGTGCCAGCAGCTTAGAAAGGAACACTGAAGCTTTCTTT
CASSLERNTEAFF
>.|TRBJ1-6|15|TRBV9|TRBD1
TGTGCCAGCAGCGTAGGGACAGGGACCAATTCACCCCTCCACTTT
CASSVGTGTNSPLHF
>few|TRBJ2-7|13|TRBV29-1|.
TGCAGCGTTGAAGGGCAGGGGAGGTACGAGCAGTACTTC
CSVEGQGRYEQYF
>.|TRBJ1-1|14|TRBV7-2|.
TGTGCCAGCACTGCCCGGGACAATCACCCCGGGGCTTTCTTT
CASTARDNHPGAFF
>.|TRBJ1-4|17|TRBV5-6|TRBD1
TGTGCCAGCAGCTTGTGGGCAGGGGGGTCAACTAATGAAAAACTGTTTTTT
CASSLWAGGSTNEKLFF
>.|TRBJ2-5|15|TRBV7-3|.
TGTGCCAGCAGCTTACTGCCAGGGTACCAAGAGACCCAGTACTTC
CASSLLPGYQETQYF
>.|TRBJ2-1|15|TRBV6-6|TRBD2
TGTGCCAGCAGTCTCGGGACTAGGGGCTCCGATGAGCAGTTCTTC
CASSLGTRGSDEQFF
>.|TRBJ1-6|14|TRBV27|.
TGTGCCAGCAGTTTACGCAGGGAAGGTTCACCCCTCCACTTT
CASSLRREGSPLHF
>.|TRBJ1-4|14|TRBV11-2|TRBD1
TGTGCCAGCAGCACACAGGGGGCGGGGGAAAAACTGTTTTTT
CASSTQGAGEKLFF
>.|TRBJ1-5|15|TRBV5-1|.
TGCGCCAGCAGCACCGACGGGTTTAGCAATCAGCCCCAGCATTTT
CASSTDGFSNQPQHF